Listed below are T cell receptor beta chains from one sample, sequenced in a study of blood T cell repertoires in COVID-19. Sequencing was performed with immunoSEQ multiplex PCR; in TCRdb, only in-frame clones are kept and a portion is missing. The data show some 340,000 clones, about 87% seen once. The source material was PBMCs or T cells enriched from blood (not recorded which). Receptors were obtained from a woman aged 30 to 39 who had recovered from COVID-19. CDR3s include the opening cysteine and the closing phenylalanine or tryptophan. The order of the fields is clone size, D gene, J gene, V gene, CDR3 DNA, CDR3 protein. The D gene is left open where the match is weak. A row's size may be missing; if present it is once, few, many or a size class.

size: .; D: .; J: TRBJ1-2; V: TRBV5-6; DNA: TGTGCCAGCAGCGGCAGACAGCTCCTCTTTAACTATGGCTACACCTTC; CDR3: CASSGRQLLFNYGYTF
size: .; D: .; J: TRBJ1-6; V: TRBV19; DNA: TGTGCCAGTACCGTCGGACGGGAGGGTTCACCCCTCCACTTT; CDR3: CASTVGREGSPLHF
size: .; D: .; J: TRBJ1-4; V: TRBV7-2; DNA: TGTGCCAGCAGCACAGGACAGTTTTCAACTAATGAAAAACTGTTTTTT; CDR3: CASSTGQFSTNEKLFF
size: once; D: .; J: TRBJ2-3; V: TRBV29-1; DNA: TGCAGCGTTGAAAACAGGACCACAGATACGCAGTATTTT; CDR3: CSVENRTTDTQYF
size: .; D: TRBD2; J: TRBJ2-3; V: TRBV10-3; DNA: TGTGCCATCAGTGAAGTTCCCGGCGGGGGGGCCGGAGATACGCAGTATTTT; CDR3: CAISEVPGGGAGDTQYF
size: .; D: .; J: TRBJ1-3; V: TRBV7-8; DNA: TGTGCCAGCAGCCTAGACCCATCACAGGGTAGAAACACCATATATTTT; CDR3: CASSLDPSQGRNTIYF
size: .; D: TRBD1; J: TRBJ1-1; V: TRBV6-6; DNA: TGTGCCAGCAGAACCACAGGGGCCACTGAAGCTTTCTTT; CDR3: CASRTTGATEAFF
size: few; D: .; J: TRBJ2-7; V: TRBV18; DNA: TGTGCCAGCTCTCGAGACAGGACCACCTACGAGCAGTACTTC; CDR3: CASSRDRTTYEQYF
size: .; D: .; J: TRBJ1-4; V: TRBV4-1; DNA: TGCGCCAGCAGCCTCGGGCGGGGAACTAATGAAAAACTGTTTTTT; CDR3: CASSLGRGTNEKLFF
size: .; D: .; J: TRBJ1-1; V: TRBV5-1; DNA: TGCGCCAGCAGCTTAGGACTGCGGAACACTGAAGCTTTCTTT; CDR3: CASSLGLRNTEAFF
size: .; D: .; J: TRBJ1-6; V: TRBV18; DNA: TGTGCCAGCTCACCAATTGGGGAGGGGGATTCACCCCTCCACTTT; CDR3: CASSPIGEGDSPLHF
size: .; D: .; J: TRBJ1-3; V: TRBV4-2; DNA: TGTGCCAGCAGCCAAGACGGTACTCAAGGGGCAGGAAACACCATATATTTT; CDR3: CASSQDGTQGAGNTIYF
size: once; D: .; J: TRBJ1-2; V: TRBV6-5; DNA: TGTGCCAGTAGTTCCTTACAGCACCGCTATGGCTACACCTTC; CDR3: CASSSLQHRYGYTF
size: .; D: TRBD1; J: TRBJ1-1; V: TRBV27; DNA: TGTGCCAGCATCAAACAGGGGTATAGCACTGAAGCTTTCTTT; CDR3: CASIKQGYSTEAFF
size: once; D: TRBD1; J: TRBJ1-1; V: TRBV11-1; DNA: TGTGCCAGCAGCCTCGACAGGGGGAACACTGAAGCTTTCTTT; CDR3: CASSLDRGNTEAFF
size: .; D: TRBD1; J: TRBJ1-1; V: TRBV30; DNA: TGTGCCTGGAGTCACACAGACAGGGTTGGAATCGGAGCTTTCTTT; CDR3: CAWSHTDRVGIGAFF
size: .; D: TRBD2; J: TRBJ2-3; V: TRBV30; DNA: TGTGCCTGGAGTGCGGTTAGCGGGGGGGCAGATACGCAGTATTTT; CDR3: CAWSAVSGGADTQYF
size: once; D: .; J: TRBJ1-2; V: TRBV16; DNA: TGTGCCAGCAGCCAGTCAGGGTCCTATGGCTACACCTTC; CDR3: CASSQSGSYGYTF
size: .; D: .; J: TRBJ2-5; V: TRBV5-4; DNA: TGTGCCAGCAGCTTCGGCGGTAATCAAGAGACCCAGTACTTC; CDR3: CASSFGGNQETQYF
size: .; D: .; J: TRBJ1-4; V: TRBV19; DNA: TGTGCCAGTACCCAATCGACAGAGAGAAACGAAAAACTGTTTTTT; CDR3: CASTQSTERNEKLFF
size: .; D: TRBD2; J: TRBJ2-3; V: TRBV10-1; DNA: TGCGCCAGCGGGCCCCTCGGACTAGCCGATACAGATACGCAGTATTTT; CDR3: CASGPLGLADTDTQYF
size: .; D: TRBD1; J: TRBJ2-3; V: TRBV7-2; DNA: TGTGCCAGCAGCTCAATGGCGGGGACAGGGGCCGATACGCAGTATTTT; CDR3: CASSSMAGTGADTQYF
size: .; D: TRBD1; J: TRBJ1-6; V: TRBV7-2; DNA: TGTGCCAGCAGCTTAGACAGGGGGAGTAATTCACCCCTCCACTTT; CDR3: CASSLDRGSNSPLHF
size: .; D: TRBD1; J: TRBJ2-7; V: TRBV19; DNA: TGTGCCAGTAGTCCAGGGACAGGGGACGCCTACGAGCAGTACTTC; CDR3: CASSPGTGDAYEQYF